A selection of T cell receptor beta chains follows, all from one sample in a study of T cells in localized non-small cell lung cancer. Sequenced by immunoSEQ multiplex PCR; TCRdb stores in-frame clones only, minus some. The sample holds about 12,000 clones; around 82% are singletons and the top ten take approximately 19%. This material consisted of peripheral blood, taken before any cancer treatment. The receptors come from a male donor at least 60 years old with stage I lung adenocarcinoma. The CDR3 runs from the conserved cysteine through the conserved F or W. A D gene is named only where the DNA matches it firmly. Where a row states a size, it is once, few, many or the class of an expanded clone; other rows omit it.

d_call: NA
v_call: TRBV28
j_call: TRBJ2-5
clone_size: once
cdr3_aa: CASSGTLRRETQYF
cdr3_nt: TGTGCCAGCAGTGGGACACTCCGACGGGAGACCCAGTACTTC

d_call: TRBD1
v_call: TRBV19
j_call: TRBJ2-2
clone_size: NA
cdr3_aa: CASSPKRQGPGELFF
cdr3_nt: TGTGCCAGTAGTCCAAAGAGACAGGGGCCCGGGGAGCTGTTTTTT

d_call: NA
v_call: TRBV11-2
j_call: TRBJ1-4
clone_size: once
cdr3_aa: CASSLSAGLNNEKLFF
cdr3_nt: TGTGCCAGCAGCCTCTCCGCGGGGCTTAATAATGAAAAACTGTTTTTT

d_call: NA
v_call: TRBV7-9
j_call: TRBJ1-3
clone_size: NA
cdr3_aa: CASSQDAGAGNTIYF
cdr3_nt: TGTGCCAGCAGCCAGGATGCAGGGGCGGGAAACACCATATATTTT

d_call: NA
v_call: TRBV5-4
j_call: TRBJ2-7
clone_size: once
cdr3_aa: CASSLRSSYEQYF
cdr3_nt: TGTGCCAGCAGCTTGCGATCTTCCTACGAGCAGTACTTC

d_call: NA
v_call: TRBV7-9
j_call: TRBJ1-2
clone_size: NA
cdr3_aa: CASSQISQGGGYTF
cdr3_nt: TGTGCCAGCAGTCAAATATCACAGGGTGGAGGCTACACCTTC

d_call: NA
v_call: TRBV4-1
j_call: TRBJ2-6
clone_size: NA
cdr3_aa: CASRPLIAGSGANVLTF
cdr3_nt: TGCGCCAGCAGACCTTTAATAGCAGGCTCTGGGGCCAACGTCCTGACTTTC

d_call: NA
v_call: TRBV19
j_call: TRBJ1-1
clone_size: NA
cdr3_aa: CASSIGRLAFF
cdr3_nt: TGTGCCAGTAGTATTGGGCGTCTAGCTTTCTTT

d_call: TRBD1
v_call: TRBV11-1
j_call: TRBJ1-4
clone_size: NA
cdr3_aa: CASSRDRVDEKLFF
cdr3_nt: TGTGCCAGCAGCCGGGACAGGGTTGATGAAAAACTGTTTTTT

d_call: NA
v_call: TRBV27
j_call: TRBJ1-2
clone_size: NA
cdr3_aa: CASSLTFGRHGYTF
cdr3_nt: TGTGCCAGCAGTTTGACATTTGGGAGGCATGGCTACACCTTC

d_call: TRBD2
v_call: TRBV7-3
j_call: TRBJ2-3
clone_size: once
cdr3_aa: CASSLRPSGRSTDTQYF
cdr3_nt: TGTGCCAGCAGCTTACGCCCTAGCGGGAGATCGACAGATACGCAGTATTTT

d_call: TRBD2
v_call: TRBV30
j_call: TRBJ2-1
clone_size: few
cdr3_aa: CACKPGLQLGRGLVRYNEQFF
cdr3_nt: TGTGCCTGTAAACCGGGACTACAACTTGGGAGGGGTTTAGTTCGATACAATGAGCAGTTCTTC

d_call: NA
v_call: TRBV10-3
j_call: TRBJ2-3
clone_size: NA
cdr3_aa: CAISESEGADTQYF
cdr3_nt: TGTGCCATCAGTGAGTCGGAGGGGGCAGATACGCAGTATTTT

d_call: NA
v_call: TRBV5-6
j_call: TRBJ1-3
clone_size: NA
cdr3_aa: CASSLFPGTTKNTIYF
cdr3_nt: TGTGCCAGCAGCTTGTTCCCCGGGACGACGAAAAACACCATATATTTT

d_call: NA
v_call: TRBV5-5
j_call: TRBJ2-3
clone_size: few
cdr3_aa: CASSFQGLRDTQYF
cdr3_nt: TGTGCCAGCAGCTTCCAGGGCCTAAGAGATACGCAGTATTTT

d_call: NA
v_call: TRBV27
j_call: TRBJ1-1
clone_size: NA
cdr3_aa: CASSPRRRTDEAFF
cdr3_nt: TGTGCCAGCAGTCCGAGGCGGAGGACCGATGAAGCTTTCTTT

d_call: NA
v_call: TRBV9
j_call: TRBJ1-3
clone_size: NA
cdr3_aa: CASSPSPLERGNGNTIYF
cdr3_nt: TGTGCCAGCAGCCCGAGTCCCCTTGAGAGGGGGAACGGAAACACCATATATTTT

d_call: NA
v_call: TRBV7-2
j_call: TRBJ2-6
clone_size: NA
cdr3_aa: CASSTRQSRANVLTF
cdr3_nt: TGTGCCAGCAGCACACGACAAAGTCGGGCCAACGTCCTGACTTTC

d_call: NA
v_call: TRBV5-1
j_call: TRBJ2-1
clone_size: medium-sized
cdr3_aa: CASSPNVGEQFF
cdr3_nt: TGCGCCAGCTCCCCGAATGTAGGTGAGCAGTTCTTC

d_call: NA
v_call: TRBV19
j_call: TRBJ1-4
clone_size: NA
cdr3_aa: CASSPGQRHEKLFF
cdr3_nt: TGTGCCAGTAGTCCCGGCCAAAGGCATGAAAAACTGTTTTTT

d_call: TRBD2
v_call: TRBV11-2
j_call: TRBJ2-1
clone_size: NA
cdr3_aa: CASSSHTAGGQEQFF
cdr3_nt: TGTGCCAGCAGCTCTCACACAGCGGGAGGGCAGGAACAGTTCTTC

d_call: NA
v_call: TRBV7-5
j_call: TRBJ2-2
clone_size: NA
cdr3_aa: CVRSLAGILGNTGELFF
cdr3_nt: TGTGTCAGAAGCTTAGCGGGTATTTTGGGGAACACCGGGGAGCTGTTTTTT

d_call: NA
v_call: TRBV9
j_call: TRBJ2-5
clone_size: NA
cdr3_aa: CASSVSGQPSQETQYF
cdr3_nt: TGTGCCAGCAGCGTAAGTGGACAGCCTTCTCAAGAGACCCAGTACTTC

d_call: TRBD1
v_call: TRBV7-9
j_call: TRBJ1-2
clone_size: NA
cdr3_aa: CASSLAGTGAGYTF
cdr3_nt: TGTGCCAGCAGCTTAGCCGGGACAGGGGCTGGCTACACCTTC

d_call: NA
v_call: TRBV20-1
j_call: TRBJ1-1
clone_size: NA
cdr3_aa: CSARSGAFF
cdr3_nt: TGCAGTGCTAGATCTGGTGCTTTCTTT

d_call: TRBD2
v_call: TRBV25-1
j_call: TRBJ2-7
clone_size: NA
cdr3_aa: CASSESKGGSPYEQYF
cdr3_nt: TGTGCCAGCAGTGAATCCAAAGGCGGGAGCCCCTACGAGCAGTACTTC

d_call: TRBD2
v_call: TRBV10-1
j_call: TRBJ2-3
clone_size: NA
cdr3_aa: CASRPGTSGTDTQYF
cdr3_nt: TGCGCCAGCAGACCCGGGACTAGCGGAACAGATACGCAGTATTTT

d_call: TRBD1
v_call: TRBV5-1
j_call: TRBJ1-3
clone_size: NA
cdr3_aa: CASSSKGAGGNTIYF
cdr3_nt: TGCGCCAGCAGCAGCAAGGGGGCTGGTGGAAACACCATATATTTT

d_call: NA
v_call: TRBV5-1
j_call: TRBJ1-3
clone_size: once
cdr3_aa: CASSLQGFAVDTIYF
cdr3_nt: TGCGCCAGCAGCTTGCAGGGTTTCGCTGTGGACACCATATATTTT

d_call: TRBD1
v_call: TRBV28
j_call: TRBJ2-6
clone_size: few
cdr3_aa: CASSRDSSGANVLTF
cdr3_nt: TGTGCCAGCAGCCGGGACAGCTCTGGGGCCAACGTCCTGACTTTC

d_call: NA
v_call: TRBV11-1
j_call: TRBJ2-3
clone_size: NA
cdr3_aa: CASSSTTGGNTQYF
cdr3_nt: TGTGCCAGCAGCTCCACCACTGGGGGAAATACGCAGTATTTT

d_call: NA
v_call: TRBV5-6
j_call: TRBJ1-1
clone_size: few
cdr3_aa: CASRLGITEAFF
cdr3_nt: TGTGCCAGCAGACTCGGTATCACTGAAGCTTTCTTT

d_call: NA
v_call: TRBV15
j_call: TRBJ2-3
clone_size: NA
cdr3_aa: CATSRGRTSTDTQYF
cdr3_nt: TGTGCCACCAGCAGAGGGCGTACCTCCACAGATACGCAGTATTTT

d_call: TRBD2
v_call: TRBV28
j_call: TRBJ2-3
clone_size: NA
cdr3_aa: CASSFVTGAGGPSDTQYF
cdr3_nt: TGTGCCAGCAGTTTTGTAACCGGGGCGGGAGGGCCCTCTGATACGCAGTATTTT

d_call: NA
v_call: TRBV4-2
j_call: TRBJ2-5
clone_size: NA
cdr3_aa: CASSQLTAKETQYF
cdr3_nt: TGTGCCAGCAGCCAGTTGACTGCTAAGGAGACCCAGTACTTC

d_call: NA
v_call: TRBV27
j_call: TRBJ2-7
clone_size: NA
cdr3_aa: CASSSERLSSYEQYF
cdr3_nt: TGTGCCAGCAGTTCAGAGCGGTTAAGCTCCTACGAGCAGTACTTC